The source of this T cell receptor (beta chain) is a study of CD8 T cells in ankylosing spondylitis. Findings and limits, study-wide: Characteristic, it appeared, of ankylosing spondylitis blood was a TCR beta motif of about eight highly homologous variants. Matched ankylosing spondylitis synovial fluid reportedly showed significant enrichment of disease-linked clones.

V gave up 3 bases and J gave up 2 bases; unmatched junction bases: 11. In germline, CDR1 is DFQATT, CDR2 SNEGSKA (reference sequence). The CDR3 is made up of 16 amino acids. TCRdb used MiXCR to reprocess the 5' RACE reads, holding one entry per CDR3 protein. Here the sample spans about 130,000 distinct CDR3 sequences, roughly 6.6% being singletons. Regarding this clonotype: The antigen is unknown.

This rearrangement joins TRBV20-1 to TRBJ2-5; 8 nucleotides match TRBD2. Sequencing used blood, either unsorted or a sorted T cell fraction (not recorded which). The TCR sequence derives from a male donor with ankylosing spondylitis or in good health (not recorded which). The CDR3 here is CSARSFGLAGQETQYF. CDR3 DNA sequence: TGCAGTGCTAGGAGTTTCGGGCTAGCGGGTCAAGAGACCCAGTACTTC.